This TCR beta chain was found in a study of blood T cell repertoires in COVID-19. Study as a whole: Sample material is recorded as cDNA or gDNA derived from T cells, B-cell-depleted T cells, or PBMCs.

Produced via immunoSEQ multiplex PCR; TCRdb's table is partial and in-frame only. The repertoire holds approximately 210,000 clones, with roughly 90% as singletons. The age range of participants was about 18 to 100 years, with residence in about two dozen US areas. For recovered donors of Cohort 3, there were two negative PCRs, clearance, or symptom resolution. Germline lookup yields CDR1 MNHNS and CDR2 SASEGT. With 4 bases clipped from V and 2 bases from J, the junction kept 9 bases outside the gene matches. The CDR3 contains 17 residues. Specimen: PBMCs or T cells enriched from blood (not recorded which). The source is a woman in her thirties who had recovered from COVID-19. The chain links TRBV6-1 to TRBJ2-3; 10 nucleotides line up with TRBD2. The CDR3 DNA is TGTGCCAGCAGTGGCCGCGGTAGCGGGGGGCCCACAGATACGCAGTATTTT. Translating it yields CASSGRGSGGPTDTQYF.